The rows below give T cell receptor beta chains drawn from one sample of a study of blood T cells in healthy people across ages. TCRdb analysed the 5' RACE reads with MiXCR anew, one entry per CDR3 protein. The top ten hold around 3% of the sample, which has roughly 800,000 distinct CDR3 sequences, about a quarter seen once. Another study also made use of these data, one on T cells of mothers and their children.

Sequences were obtained from blood. These receptors were obtained from a boy aged 5-17 years in good health. Both conserved end residues are trimmed from each CDR3. Clone size is not always given. Where it is, it says once, few, many or a class for expanded clones.

J,V,size,CDR3
TRBJ2-1,TRBV4-1,few,ASSRDGSQF
TRBJ2-7,TRBV29-1,.,SVEGAEEQY
TRBJ2-5,TRBV6-5,.,ASGYTVAGGMETQY
TRBJ1-1,TRBV2,many,ASSSTSTEAF
TRBJ1-5,TRBV28,.,ASSLFWGYDQPQH
TRBJ2-1,TRBV12-3/TRBV12-4,.,ASSSFGTASNEQF
TRBJ2-5,TRBV7-2,few,ASSLEPQGGGETQY
TRBJ2-5,TRBV28,few,ASSLLLTGSQETQY
TRBJ2-7,TRBV29-1,few,SVAMGQQY
TRBJ1-4,TRBV12-3/TRBV12-4,.,ASSPGQEDEKLF
TRBJ2-7,TRBV29-1,.,SVEKQGVREQY
.,TRBV4-1,few,ASSQVPSGVHEQY
TRBJ2-2,TRBV2,.,ASSVTSGNTGELF
TRBJ1-2,TRBV7-9,few,ASSPDLGYGYT
TRBJ2-1,TRBV12-3/TRBV12-4,.,ASSHGTGPSNEQF
.,TRBV10-3,.,AITDRDKTYEQY
TRBJ1-6,TRBV2,.,ASSELQGAGPLH
TRBJ2-7,TRBV28,.,ASSLGVNSYEQY
.,TRBV4-1,.,ASSPPEGRGQY
TRBJ2-3,TRBV18,.,ASPPPGQGVQDTQY
TRBJ2-2,TRBV7-6,.,ASSLAASGRFNTGELF
TRBJ1-2,TRBV20-1,few,SAREGGQGGDGYT
TRBJ2-3,TRBV5-1,.,ASSLDYHTQY
TRBJ2-3,TRBV7-9,.,ASSLTGTRGTDTQY
TRBJ2-5,TRBV6-5,.,ASTMDGGDQETQY
TRBJ2-2,TRBV20-1,many,SARDSGDTGELF
TRBJ1-2,TRBV29-1,few,SVPTGIYGYT
TRBJ2-7,TRBV5-1,few,ASSLVGQVYEQY
TRBJ2-7,TRBV6-5,few,ASRDRTGWGEQY
TRBJ2-5,TRBV28,.,ASSLGSVTQETQY
TRBJ1-4,TRBV7-9,few,ASSPGRNKGEKLF
TRBJ1-5,TRBV5-6,.,ASSFSYGQGTNQPQH
.,TRBV11-2,few,ASSYQRKIGVYEQY
TRBJ2-2,TRBV6-5,many,ASSPGGNTGELF
TRBJ2-3,TRBV2,few,ASSFGLAGGRSTDTQY
TRBJ2-5,TRBV28,few,ASSPWDRGRRETQY
TRBJ2-1,TRBV20-1,.,SARDRILAGGFDEQF
TRBJ2-5,TRBV30,.,AWGGSFQETQY
TRBJ1-6,TRBV28,.,ASSLFPGGSPLH
TRBJ2-1,TRBV5-1,.,ASSARDNNEQF
TRBJ2-3,TRBV2,.,ASRWQPKDTQY
.,TRBV4-1,.,ASSQEVEREGIYEQY
TRBJ2-5,TRBV7-2,.,ASSLEVQPFWETQC
TRBJ2-3,TRBV4-1,.,ASSPSSGGAPTDTQY
TRBJ2-2,TRBV10-3,.,AISFTTVPNTGELF
TRBJ1-5,TRBV5-5,.,ASSFPDQPQH
TRBJ2-5,TRBV29-1,many,SVEGGETQY
TRBJ2-6,TRBV20-1,few,SADSPSGANVLT
TRBJ1-2,TRBV30,few,AWKVNYGYT
TRBJ2-3,TRBV6-5,.,ASSSRRRTWDTQY
TRBJ2-7,TRBV10-2,.,ASSEGRDLHPYEQY
TRBJ2-5,TRBV11-2,.,ASSLVMTGRGETQY
TRBJ2-1,TRBV7-3,.,ASSSSNYNEQF